The 27 T cell receptor beta chains listed next were all sequenced from one sample in a study of early T cells in non-severe SARS-CoV-2 infection. MiXCR, applied by TCRdb to the 5' RACE reads, yields one record per CDR3 protein. The table shows some 50,000 distinct CDR3 sequences, with more than 9% occurring only once. Sequenced: whole blood. These receptors all stem from an adult who was a healthcare worker with PCR-confirmed SARS-CoV-2 infection or an uninfected control (not recorded which).

This clonotype was seen ten or more times. The rearrangement joins TRBV5-1 to TRBJ1-1, with a tentative D call TRBD1 (5 bases). Per germline, CDR1 SGHRS and CDR2 YFSETQ. The V gene lost 2 bases and the J gene lost 0 bases, with 8 bases spanning the gap. The CDR3 loop spans 14 amino acids. This CDR3 is CASSLDSLNTEAFF. CDR3 coding DNA: TGCGCCAGCAGCTTAGACAGTCTGAACACTGAAGCTTTCTTT.

This clonotype has a single count. A read error is possible here, since a much larger clone lies one base away. V usage is TRBV7-2 and J usage is TRBJ1-5; 8 bases map to TRBD1. The CDR3 runs 15 residues. CDR1 is SGHTA and CDR2 is FQGNSA in the germline V gene. This chain's CDR3 is CAGSYRTGLDQPQHF. CDR3 sequence (DNA): TGTGCCGGCAGCTATAGGACAGGGCTTGATCAGCCCCAGCATTTT.

This clonotype occurred many times. The chain carries TRBV5-1 and TRBJ1-2; possibly TRBD1 for D (6 bases). The CDR3 totals 15 residues. V gave up 5 bases and J gave up 4 bases, with 18 bases separating them. Germline V gene sequence: CDR1 SGHRS, CDR2 YFSETQ. CDR3 bases: TGCGCCAGCAGGAACGAACCGGGACACACCTATGGCTACACCTTC. It translates to CASRNEPGHTYGYTF.

There are many counts of this clonotype. The rearrangement uses TRBV6-6 and TRBJ2-5; TRBD1 matches 7 bases. Unmatched junction bases numbered 8, after V lost 7 bases and J lost 3 bases. Germline V gives CDR1 MNHNY, CDR2 SVGAGI (reference sequence). The CDR3 is made up of 14 amino acids. The CDR3 DNA reads TGTGCCAGCACTGCCGGGACAGTTAAAGAGACCCAGTACTTC. Its protein is CASTAGTVKETQYF.

Turning to this clonotype: A much larger clone sits a single nucleotide away, making a read error possible. The chain combines TRBV29-1 with TRBJ2-3; 11 positions match TRBD2. The CDR3 sequence is 15 residues long. Per the germline V gene, CDR1 is SQVTM and CDR2 is ANQGSEA. The CDR3 here is CSIESSGGSPDTQYF. CDR3 nucleotides: TGCAGCATTGAATCTAGCGGGGGGTCTCCAGATACGCAGTATTTT.

This clonotype has at least ten counts. The genes are TRBV25-1 and TRBJ1-2; D is unresolved. The CDR3 spans 11 residues. V dropped 6 bases and J dropped 2 bases, with 4 bases sitting between them. CDR1 MGHDK and CDR2 SYGVNS come from the germline V gene. In DNA form, the CDR3 reads TGTGCCAGCAGACAGAACTATGGCTACACCTTC. This encodes CASRQNYGYTF.

This clonotype was counted at least ten times. The chain links TRBV7-9 to TRBJ2-3, with a possible D match to TRBD1 (6 bases). Germline assignment: CDR1 SEHNR and CDR2 FQNEAQ (reference sequence). V was trimmed by 3 bases and J by 3 bases, leaving 13 bases between them. The CDR3 has 15 amino acids. In nucleotides, the CDR3 is TGTGCCAGCAGCTTTCTTGGGGGCAGGACAGATACGCAGTATTTT. Its protein is CASSFLGGRTDTQYF.

In its sample, this clonotype was seen many times. The chain links TRBV20-1 to TRBJ2-3; TRBD2 aligns across 16 bases. The J segment lost 1 base and the V segment lost 5 bases, leaving 3 bases of the junction unmatched. In germline, CDR1 is DFQATT, CDR2 SNEGSKA (reference sequence). CDR3 size: 16 residues. The CDR3 DNA reads TGCAGTGCTGGGACTAGCGGGGGGGCGGGCACAGATACGCAGTATTTT. Translated: CSAGTSGGAGTDTQYF.

Details on this clonotype: One base away lies a much larger clone, so this may be a sequencing read error. This chain links TRBV20-1 with TRBJ2-7; 7 nucleotides align to TRBD1. Germline CDR1 DFQATT, CDR2 SNEGSKA (reference sequence). The CDR3 sequence is 13 residues long. The CDR3 reads CSARTGASCEQYF. CDR3 sequence (DNA): TGCAGTGCTCGGACAGGAGCCTCCTGCGAGCAGTACTTC.

This clonotype appeared many times. The chain joins TRBV7-6 to TRBJ2-1; TRBD2 is a possible D gene (6 bases). V gave up 0 bases and J gave up 4 bases, with 10 bases separating them. The CDR3 is 15 residues long. In germline, CDR1 is SGHVS, CDR2 FNYEAQ. In nucleotides, the CDR3 is TGTGCCAGCAGCTTAGCGCGCGGGACTTACAATGAGCAGTTCTTC. Translating gives CASSLARGTYNEQFF.

This clonotype was seen at least ten times. The chain recombines TRBV7-2 with TRBJ2-7; 8 nucleotides align to TRBD2. In germline, CDR1 is SGHTA, CDR2 FQGNSA. This CDR3 spans 17 amino acids. V shed 1 base and J 1 base; nucleotides not matched to a gene: 9. The CDR3 bases are TGTGCCAGCAGCTTAGTAGGCGCGGGAGGTCCTTCCTACGAGCAGTACTTC. It encodes CASSLVGAGGPSYEQYF. Full variable domain (remainder filled in from reference TRBV7-2 and TRBJ2-7): GAGVSQSPSNKVTEKGKDVELRCDPISGHTALYWYRQSLGQGLEFLIYFQGNSAPDKSGLPSDRFSAERTGGSVSTLTIQRTQQEDSAVYLCASSLVGAGGPSYEQYFGPGTRLTVT.

V usage is TRBV28 and J usage is TRBJ2-7; maybe TRBD2 (5 bases). CDR1 MDHEN and CDR2 SYDVKM come from the germline V gene. Trimming took off 5 bases at V and 2 bases at J, with 7 bases between the two ends. The CDR3 spans 12 residues. CDR3 sequence reads: CASSLAAYEQYF. Here the CDR3 DNA reads TGTGCCAGCAGTCTAGCTGCCTACGAGCAGTACTTC.

The chain joins TRBV12-3 or TRBV12-4 to TRBJ2-7, with no clear D. CDR3 length: 12 residues. The V end was cut by 6 bases, the J end by 7 bases, with 13 bases between. The CDR3 DNA is TGTGCCAGCAGCCTAGGCCGGTGGGAGCAGTACTTC. Translated, it gives CASSLGRWEQYF.

There are many counts of this clonotype. The J gene is TRBJ2-7, the V gene TRBV7-8; maybe TRBD1 (6 bases). V was cut by 8 bases and J by 0 bases, with 8 bases left in between. Germline loops: CDR1 SGHVS, CDR2 FQNEAQ. This CDR3 spans 12 amino acids. The CDR3 DNA reads TGTGCCAGCGGGGGCAGCTCCTACGAGCAGTACTTC. Amino acid sequence: CASGGSSYEQYF.

The chain combines TRBV7-2 with TRBJ2-3; D is perhaps TRBD1 (6 bases). The CDR3 runs 12 residues. V lost 4 bases and J 5 bases, leaving 7 bases between the germline ends. Germline lookup yields CDR1 SGHTA and CDR2 FQGNSA. The CDR3 loop is CASSSGEDTQYF. The CDR3 bases are TGTGCCAGCAGCTCAGGGGAAGATACGCAGTATTTT.

This clonotype has just a few counts. The chain recombines TRBV30 with TRBJ1-6, with D unclear. V gave up 3 bases and J gave up 8 bases, with 11 bases separating them. Germline V lookup: CDR1 GTSNPN, CDR2 SVGIG (reference sequence). The CDR3 has 13 amino acids. The CDR3 DNA sequence: TGTGCCTGGAGAATCCTACGGGATTCACCCCTCCACTTT. Protein: CAWRILRDSPLHF. The full variable domain, in which reference TRBV30 and TRBJ1-6 provide the parts outside the CDR3, is SQTIHQWPATLVQPVGSPLSLECTVEGTSNPNLYWYRQAAGRGLQLLFYSVGIGQISSEVPQNLSASRPQDRQFILSSKKLLLSDSGFYLCAWRILRDSPLHFGNGTRLTVT.

This clonotype was seen at least ten times. V usage is TRBV12-3 or TRBV12-4 and J usage is TRBJ2-3, with 9 bases lining up with TRBD2. The J segment lost 6 bases and the V segment lost 6 bases, leaving 13 bases of the junction unmatched. This CDR3 comprises 16 residues. The CDR3 nucleotides read TGTGCCAGCAGGAGCCTAGCGGGGCCCGCGGATGATACGCAGTATTTT. Its translation is CASRSLAGPADDTQYF.

The sample holds many counts of this clonotype. The chain employs TRBV20-1 and TRBJ1-6, with D perhaps matching TRBD1 (5 bases). The CDR3 is made up of 16 amino acids. In germline, CDR1 is DFQATT, CDR2 SNEGSKA (reference sequence). Trimming took off 1 base at V and 10 bases at J, with 20 bases between the two ends. CDR3 sequence: CSARVAGNGAESPLHF. Written as DNA, the CDR3 is TGCAGTGCTAGAGTGGCAGGGAATGGGGCTGAGTCACCCCTCCACTTT.

This clonotype was counted many times. J is TRBJ1-2 and V is TRBV7-2; D is unresolved. Deletions cut 4 bases from V and 4 bases from J, with 13 bases between. This CDR3 region has 14 residues. Germline loops: CDR1 SGHTA, CDR2 FQGNSA. CDR3 amino acids: CASSSERQPYGYTF. For the CDR3, the DNA is TGTGCCAGCAGCTCCGAACGTCAGCCCTATGGCTACACCTTC. Using reference TRBV7-2 and TRBJ1-2 for the parts outside the CDR3, the full variable domain is GAGVSQSPSNKVTEKGKDVELRCDPISGHTALYWYRQSLGQGLEFLIYFQGNSAPDKSGLPSDRFSAERTGGSVSTLTIQRTQQEDSAVYLCASSSERQPYGYTFGSGTRLTVV.

At least ten counts were recorded for this clonotype. The rearrangement joins TRBV9 to TRBJ1-1; D is uncertain. The CDR3 is 14 residues long. Germline lookup yields CDR1 SGDLS and CDR2 YYNGEE. V shed 4 bases and J shed 4 bases, with 14 bases lying between them. Written as DNA, the CDR3 is TGTGCCAGCAGCCTAGGAGGAGGAGGCACTGAAGCTTTCTTT. Its protein is CASSLGGGGTEAFF. The full variable domain, rest sourced from reference TRBV9 and TRBJ1-1, is DSGVTQTPKHLITATGQRVTLRCSPRSGDLSVYWYQQSLDQGLQFLIQYYNGEERAKGNILERFSAQQFPDLHSELNLSSLELGDSALYFCASSLGGGGTEAFFGQGTRLTVV.

This clonotype was detected many times. The V and J genes are TRBV25-1 and TRBJ1-2; D not certain. Per the germline V gene, CDR1 is MGHDK and CDR2 is SYGVNS. Trimming stripped 3 bases from V and 6 bases from J, with 17 bases between. The CDR3 totals 15 residues. CDR3 nucleotide sequence: TGTGCCAGCAGTGATTCCGTTCTGGGTAGCCATGGCTACACCTTC. It translates to CASSDSVLGSHGYTF.

The sample holds many counts of this clonotype. The CDR3 DNA follows: TGTGCCAGCACCAGGCCGGGACAGGGGGTTTCTTCTAATGAAAAACTGTTTTTT. It encodes CASTRPGQGVSSNEKLFF. The chain combines TRBV12-3 or TRBV12-4 with TRBJ1-4; 11 bases are shared with TRBD1. With V trimmed by 7 bases and J by 3 bases, 13 bases remained unmatched. The CDR3 sequence is 18 residues long.

This clonotype was detected many times. J is TRBJ2-2 and V is TRBV7-3, with a tentative D call TRBD2 (6 bases). Germline loops: CDR1 SGHTA, CDR2 FQGTGA. V shed 5 bases and J shed 2 bases, with 12 bases lying between them. This CDR3 spans 15 amino acids. The CDR3 reads CASSRGTLNTGELFF. DNA for the CDR3: TGTGCCAGCAGCCGCGGGACGCTTAACACCGGGGAGCTGTTTTTT.

This clonotype was counted a few times. The chain joins TRBV20-1 to TRBJ2-7; 9 bases line up with TRBD1. Trimming cost V 3 bases and J 1 base; bases outside gene matches: 1. Germline V gives CDR1 DFQATT, CDR2 SNEGSKA (reference sequence). The CDR3 loop spans 13 amino acids. As DNA, the CDR3 is TGCAGTGCTAGCGGACAGGGGTCCTACGAGCAGTACTTC. It translates to CSASGQGSYEQYF.

This clonotype has a count of ten or more. This CDR3 is CASQRETGGYYEQYF. The CDR3, as DNA: TGTGCTTCCCAAAGGGAAACCGGGGGGTACTACGAGCAGTACTTC. The chain carries TRBV6-1 and TRBJ2-7, with 7 bases that match TRBD2. The CDR3 sequence is 15 residues long. Per the germline V gene, CDR1 is MNHNS and CDR2 is SASEGT.

This clonotype was seen ten or more times. The V gene is TRBV7-2, the J gene TRBJ1-5, with TRBD1 identical over 8 bases. Trimming at V came to 4 bases and at J to 6 bases, leaving 2 bases not matched to a gene. Germline V lookup: CDR1 SGHTA, CDR2 FQGNSA. CDR3 length: 13 amino acids. CDR3 protein: CASSSDRGQPQHF. Written as DNA, the CDR3 is TGTGCCAGCAGCTCCGACAGGGGTCAGCCCCAGCATTTT.

This clonotype came up many times. Written as DNA, the CDR3 is TGTGCCAGCAGCCCCGGGACAGCGATAAACAATGAGCAGTTCTTC. Protein product: CASSPGTAINNEQFF. The rearrangement uses TRBV6-6 and TRBJ2-1; 7 bases line up with TRBD1. The V and J ends lost 6 bases and 5 bases, in that order; junction bases with no gene match: 10. The germline V gene has CDR1 MNHNY and CDR2 SVGAGI (reference sequence). This CDR3 has 15 amino acids.